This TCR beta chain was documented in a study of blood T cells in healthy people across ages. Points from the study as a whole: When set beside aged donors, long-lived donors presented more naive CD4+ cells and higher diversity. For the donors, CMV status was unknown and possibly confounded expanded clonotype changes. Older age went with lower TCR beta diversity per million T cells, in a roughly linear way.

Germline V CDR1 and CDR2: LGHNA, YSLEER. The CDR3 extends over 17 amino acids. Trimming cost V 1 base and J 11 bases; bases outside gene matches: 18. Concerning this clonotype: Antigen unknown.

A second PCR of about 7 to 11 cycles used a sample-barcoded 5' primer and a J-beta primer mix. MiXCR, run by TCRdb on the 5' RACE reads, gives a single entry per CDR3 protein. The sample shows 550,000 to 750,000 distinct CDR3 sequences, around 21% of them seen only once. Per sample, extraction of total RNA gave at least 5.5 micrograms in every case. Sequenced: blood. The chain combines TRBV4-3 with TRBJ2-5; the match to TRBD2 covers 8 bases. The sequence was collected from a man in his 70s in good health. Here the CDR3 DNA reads TGCGCCAGCAGCCAAGCCCTTGGGGCGGGAGGTCTTGGGGAGCAGTACTTC. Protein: CASSQALGAGGLGEQYF.